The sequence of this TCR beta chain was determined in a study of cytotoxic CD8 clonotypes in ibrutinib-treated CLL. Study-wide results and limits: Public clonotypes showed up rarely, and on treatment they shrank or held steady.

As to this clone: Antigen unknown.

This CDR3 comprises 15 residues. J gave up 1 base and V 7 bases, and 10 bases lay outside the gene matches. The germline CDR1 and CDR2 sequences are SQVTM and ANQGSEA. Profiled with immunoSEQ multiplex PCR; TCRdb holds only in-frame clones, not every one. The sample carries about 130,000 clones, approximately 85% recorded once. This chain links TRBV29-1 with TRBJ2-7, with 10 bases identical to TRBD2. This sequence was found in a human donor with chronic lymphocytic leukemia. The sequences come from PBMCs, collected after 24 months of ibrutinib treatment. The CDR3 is CSAKKRGGNSYEQYF. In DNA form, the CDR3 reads TGCAGCGCCAAAAAGCGGGGGGGGAATTCCTACGAGCAGTACTTC.